A single sample is the source of the 17 T cell receptor beta chains below, sequenced in a study of shared clonotypes between healthy human individuals. TCRdb's copy holds only in-frame clones and misses some; the assay was immunoSEQ multiplex PCR. Among fewer than 3 million clones listed, roughly 92% were seen once. Sequencing was done on a sample of naive CD4+ T cells from PBMCs. Indicated subset: CD45RA+ positively selected. These receptors all stem from a man younger than 30 in good health. Some clones in this sample may be carry-over from other donors' samples.

The chain couples TRBV28 to TRBJ1-4; 8 bases match TRBD1. The CDR3 has 16 residues. The ends lost 3 bases at V and 8 bases at J; junction bases unmatched: 11. CDR1 and CDR2 from the germline V gene are MDHEN and SYDVKM. CDR3 sequence reads: CASSLPPGGVQEKLFF. The CDR3 coding sequence is TGTGCCAGCAGTTTGCCGCCAGGGGGCGTTCAGGAAAAACTGTTTTTT.

This chain uses TRBV2 with TRBJ2-3; D ambiguous. Looked up from germline, CDR1 is SNHLY and CDR2 is FYNNEI. There are 16 residues in the CDR3. V was shortened by 4 bases and J by 6 bases, with 20 bases between the two germline ends. The CDR3: CASSARSTRGVDTQYF. The CDR3 DNA reads as TGTGCCAGCAGTGCCAGATCCACCCGAGGCGTTGATACGCAGTATTTT. Supplemented by reference TRBV2 and TRBJ2-3, the full variable domain reads EPEVTQTPSHQVTQMGQEVILRCVPISNHLYFYWYRQILGQKVEFLVSFYNNEISEKSEIFDDQFSVERPDGSNFTLKIRSTKLEDSAMYFCASSARSTRGVDTQYFGPGTRLTVL.

The chain is built from TRBV6-1 and TRBJ2-5; D is possibly TRBD2 (8 bases). V dropped 5 bases and J dropped 1 base, with 26 bases sitting between them. The CDR3 extends over 19 amino acids. Germline assignment: CDR1 MNHNS and CDR2 SASEGT. The CDR3 region is CASSKGTASLAGLQETQYF. In DNA, the CDR3 is TGTGCCAGCAGTAAAGGGACAGCCTCCCTAGCGGGCCTCCAAGAGACCCAGTACTTC.

This clone has just one count. The DNA of the CDR3 is TGTGCCAGCAGCCACCGGGATAGCGGGGGTTCCTACGAGCAGTACTTC. Its translation: CASSHRDSGGSYEQYF. The chain combines TRBV21-1 with TRBJ2-7; TRBD2 is the table's D call, not checked against the DNA. TRBV21-1 is a recognized pseudogene. This CDR3 comprises 16 residues.

The chain employs TRBV6-1 and TRBJ2-7; D remains ambiguous. The CDR3 consists of 15 residues. Trimming cost V 2 bases and J 2 bases, with 13 bases left between them. Germline values: CDR1 MNHNS, CDR2 SASEGT. Here the CDR3 reads CASSEIWPLPYEQYF. CDR3 bases: TGTGCCAGCAGTGAAATCTGGCCCTTACCCTACGAGCAGTACTTC.

The chain combines TRBV27 with TRBJ2-5; D is perhaps TRBD1 or TRBD2 (5 bases each). Between the trimmed V and J ends, which lost 5 bases and 4 bases, there was a span of 17 bases. Germline assignment: CDR1 MNHEY and CDR2 SMNVEV (reference sequence). This CDR3 spans 15 amino acids. The CDR3 nucleotides are TGTGCCAGCAGTCACCGGGGCATAGTGGCAGAGACCCAGTACTTC. It is translated as CASSHRGIVAETQYF.

The chain employs TRBV5-4 and TRBJ1-1; no definite D call. This CDR3 spans 12 amino acids. V shed 2 bases and J shed 7 bases, with 9 bases lying between them. Per the germline V gene, CDR1 is SGHNT and CDR2 is YYREEE (reference sequence). The CDR3 DNA is TGTGCCAGCAGCTTTCGACGGGGTGAAGCTTTCTTT. Protein: CASSFRRGEAFF.

The chain carries TRBV18 and TRBJ2-7, with 7 nucleotides matching TRBD2. Looked up from germline, CDR1 is KGHSH and CDR2 is LQKENI. V was clipped by 3 bases and J by 5 bases; unmatched bases: 13. This CDR3 contains 16 residues. Here the CDR3 reads CASSPLRLASSHEQYF. The DNA of the CDR3 is TGTGCCAGCTCACCTCTTCGACTAGCATCTTCCCACGAGCAGTACTTC.

The gene calls are TRBV11-2 and TRBJ1-1, with D maybe TRBD1 (5 bases). The CDR3 extends over 13 amino acids. Germline CDR1 SGHAT, CDR2 FQNNGV. V was cut by 7 bases and J by 5 bases, with 14 bases left in between. Here the CDR3 DNA reads TGTGCCAGCACCTTCCGGGGGGGGACTGAAGCTTTCTTT. As protein: CASTFRGGTEAFF. Supplemented by reference TRBV11-2 and TRBJ1-1, the full variable domain reads EAGVAQSPRYKIIEKRQSVAFWCNPISGHATLYWYQQILGQGPKLLIQFQNNGVVDDSQLPKDRFSAERLKGVDSTLKIQPAKLEDSAVYLCASTFRGGTEAFFGQGTRLTVV.

V gene TRBV15 combines with J gene TRBJ1-5; tentatively, D is TRBD1 (5 bases). The germline V gene encodes CDR1 LNHNV and CDR2 YYDKDF (reference sequence). Trimming left V 3 bases short and J 2 bases short, with 20 bases between. The CDR3 loop spans 18 amino acids. The CDR3 region has the DNA TGTGCCACCAGCAGGCGACAGATTCTTGTAGGTGGCAATCAGCCCCAGCATTTT. It is translated as CATSRRQILVGGNQPQHF.

V is TRBV5-1 and J is TRBJ2-7, with D perhaps matching TRBD1 (5 bases). V lost 0 bases, J lost 6 bases, and 16 bases lay in between. Germline V gene data show CDR1 as SGHRS and CDR2 as YFSETQ. The CDR3 is 15 amino acids. CDR3 in amino acids: CASSLVAGSSGEQYF. CDR3 DNA: TGCGCCAGCAGCTTGGTGGCAGGGTCATCGGGCGAGCAGTACTTC.

J is TRBJ2-3 and V is TRBV6-5; D gene ambiguous. CDR1 is MNHEY and CDR2 is SVGAGI in the germline V gene. This CDR3 spans 11 amino acids. Trimming left V 2 bases short and J 8 bases short, with 5 bases between. The CDR3 bases are TGTGCCAGCAGTTACGGTGTTACGCAGTATTTT. Residues: CASSYGVTQYF.

The V and J genes are TRBV2 and TRBJ2-2, with 9 bases fitting TRBD1. V shed 5 bases, J shed 4 bases, and the junction held 5 bases outside the gene matches. This CDR3 comprises 15 residues. Germline loops: CDR1 SNHLY, CDR2 FYNNEI. The CDR3 spells CASSLDRGSTGELFF. The CDR3 DNA is TGTGCCAGCAGTTTGGACAGGGGTAGCACCGGGGAGCTGTTTTTT.

The chain employs TRBV28 and TRBJ1-5; 8 bases map to TRBD1. The germline V gene has CDR1 MDHEN and CDR2 SYDVKM. The CDR3 contains 15 residues. V dropped 8 bases and J dropped 1; count of bases not matched to a gene: 7. The CDR3 nucleotides are TGTGCCAGCGATCCACAGGGGGGGAGCAATCAGCCCCAGCATTTT. Protein product: CASDPQGGSNQPQHF. The whole variable domain, filled in from reference TRBV28 and TRBJ1-5, reads DVKVTQSSRYLVKRTGEKVFLECVQDMDHENMFWYRQDPGLGLRLIYFSYDVKMKEKGDIPEGYSVSREKKERFSLILESASTNQTSMYLCASDPQGGSNQPQHFGDGTRLSIL.

The CDR3 spells CASSEEGLGADTQYF. CDR3 in DNA: TGTGCCAGCAGTGAAGAGGGACTAGGGGCAGATACGCAGTATTTT. V gene TRBV2 combines with J gene TRBJ2-3, with 8 bases identical to TRBD2. V shed 1 base, J shed 4 bases, and the junction held 4 bases outside the gene matches. Germline CDR1 reads SNHLY; CDR2 reads FYNNEI. This CDR3 has 15 amino acids.

This chain joins TRBV6-1 and TRBJ2-5; a weak D match, TRBD1 (7 bases). The CDR3 is 16 residues long. Trimming took 4 bases from V and 2 from J, leaving 17 bases between them. Per the germline V gene, CDR1 is MNHNS and CDR2 is SASEGT. CDR3: CASSGRDSLIQETQYF. DNA for the CDR3: TGTGCCAGCAGTGGGCGGGACAGCTTAATACAAGAGACCCAGTACTTC.

V is TRBV5-1 and J is TRBJ1-1; 9 bases line up with TRBD1. The CDR3 extends over 14 amino acids. Germline V lookup: CDR1 SGHRS, CDR2 YFSETQ. The J segment lost 10 bases and the V segment lost 5 bases, leaving 12 bases of the junction unmatched. CDR3 DNA: TGCGCCAGCAGTACAGGGGGCTTAGGTCCGAGAGCTTTCTTT. Encoded protein: CASSTGGLGPRAFF.